What follows describes a single T cell receptor (beta chain). Antigen: not known. This sample was taken from a study of cytomegalovirus exposure and HLA in healthy donors. Trimming took off 8 bases at V and 1 base at J, with 11 bases between the two ends. This CDR3 has 13 amino acids. From germline, CDR1 is SGHTA and CDR2 FQGTGA. PCR employed 60 Vbeta and 13 Jbeta primers. This table comes from immunoSEQ multiplex PCR, and its TCRdb copy is limited to in-frame clones, with some not included. The table shows over 200,000 clones, with 75% to 90% occurring only once. The study's findings and limits: The study recorded 150 to 200 TCR beta chains that were cytomegalovirus-associated.

The chain has TRBV7-3 and TRBJ1-1, with D possibly TRBD1 on 6 matching bases. The sequence was collected from a woman aged 18 to 35 in good health and CMV-seronegative. Sequencing used PBMCs. In nucleotides, the CDR3 is TGTGCCAGCCAGGGGTCTCGGAACACTGAAGCTTTCTTT. It codes for CASQGSRNTEAFF.